The rows below give T cell receptor beta chains drawn from one sample of a study of immune cell composition in non-small cell lung cancer. TCRdb's copy holds only in-frame clones and misses some; the assay was immunoSEQ multiplex PCR. This sample has 1,500 to 2,000 clones, with roughly 80% found just once. Material: lung tumor tissue. The source of these receptors is a human donor with non-small cell lung cancer. Both conserved end residues are part of each CDR3. D genes are given only for firm matches. Expanded clones get a size class; other rows say once, few or many, or leave the size out.

NA	large	16	TRBV7-9	TRBJ2-3	TGTGCCAGCAGCTCGTCATCACTAGGGATGACAGATACGCAGTATTTT	CASSSSSLGMTDTQYF
NA	NA	15	TRBV25-1	TRBJ2-2	TGTGCCAGCGCTTCTACAGGACCGAACACCGGGGAGCTGTTTTTT	CASASTGPNTGELFF
NA	few	14	TRBV6-4	TRBJ2-3	TGTGCCAGCAGTGACTCAGGACACACAGATACGCAGTATTTT	CASSDSGHTDTQYF
NA	NA	13	TRBV5-6	TRBJ2-2	TGTGCCAGCAGCTATCTAGCCCCCGGGGAGCTGTTTTTT	CASSYLAPGELFF
NA	NA	15	TRBV9	TRBJ2-1	TGTGCCAGCAGCGTAGGACCGGAGACCTACAATGAGCAGTTCTTC	CASSVGPETYNEQFF
TRBD2	once	13	TRBV28	TRBJ2-1	TGTGCCAGCGTTGAGGGAGGGAACAATGAGCAGTTCTTC	CASVEGGNNEQFF
NA	once	12	TRBV29-1	TRBJ1-2	TGCAGCGTCACCGGGACTAACTATGGCTACACCTTC	CSVTGTNYGYTF
NA	NA	16	TRBV18	TRBJ2-7	TGTGCCAGCTCACCACCGGTTAGCGGAGGAGGCTACGAGCAGTACTTC	CASSPPVSGGGYEQYF
TRBD2	NA	18	TRBV9	TRBJ2-2	TGTGCCAGCAGCGTAGCGGGATTAGCGGGCCAGAACACCGGGGAGCTGTTTTTT	CASSVAGLAGQNTGELFF
TRBD1	NA	15	TRBV2	TRBJ1-2	TGTGCCAGCAGGGGACAGGGAGCTATTAACTATGGCTACACCTTC	CASRGQGAINYGYTF
NA	NA	17	TRBV19	TRBJ1-5	TGTGCCAGTAGTATAGACGGGAGATCGGCCAGCAATCAGCCCCAGCATTTT	CASSIDGRSASNQPQHF
NA	NA	14	TRBV5-1	TRBJ1-2	TGCGCCAGCAGCTTGTCCCAGGGGAGCTATGGCTACACCTTC	CASSLSQGSYGYTF
NA	few	15	TRBV6-6	TRBJ2-3	TGTGCCAGCAGTTACGATAGCCTCTCCCCAGATACGCAGTATTTT	CASSYDSLSPDTQYF
TRBD2	NA	15	TRBV28	TRBJ2-3	TGTGCCAGCAGACTAGCGGGAGTCGGGACAGATACGCAGTATTTT	CASRLAGVGTDTQYF
TRBD2	NA	13	TRBV4-3	TRBJ2-2	TGCGCCAGCAGCCAACGGGGGGTCGGGGAGCTGTTTTTT	CASSQRGVGELFF
TRBD2	NA	14	TRBV29-1	TRBJ2-7	TGCAGCGTGGGTTCTGCGGGAGTATTGTACGAGCAGTACTTC	CSVGSAGVLYEQYF
TRBD1	NA	14	TRBV7-8	TRBJ2-5	TGTGCCAGCAGCTCCACCGGACAGGCTGAGACCCAGTACTTC	CASSSTGQAETQYF
NA	NA	15	TRBV19	TRBJ2-7	TGTGCCAGTAGTATCCGGTCCGGGGGCTCCTACGAGCAGTACTTC	CASSIRSGGSYEQYF
NA	NA	12	TRBV10-3	TRBJ2-2	TGTGCTTGCGGGTATGACACCGGGGAGCTGTTTTTT	CACGYDTGELFF
NA	once	13	TRBV6-5	TRBJ1-1	TGTGCCAGCAGTTATCGGAGGGGCACTGAAGCTTTCTTT	CASSYRRGTEAFF
NA	few	15	TRBV6-1	TRBJ2-2	TGTGCCAGCCCGGGCGGGCCTAGCGTAAAAGGGGAGCTGTTTTTT	CASPGGPSVKGELFF
NA	NA	14	TRBV9	TRBJ2-3	TGTGCCAGCAGCCTGGCGGGGAGCACAGATACGCAGTATTTT	CASSLAGSTDTQYF
NA	large	16	TRBV28	TRBJ1-5	TGTGCCAGCAGCCTCGAGTCCGGGAAGAGCAATCAGCCCCAGCATTTT	CASSLESGKSNQPQHF
TRBD1	NA	13	TRBV14	TRBJ2-7	TGTGCCAGCAGCCAGGACAGGGCGTACGAGCAGTACTTC	CASSQDRAYEQYF
TRBD1	NA	15	TRBV6-5	TRBJ2-4	TGTGCCAGCAGTTTGGACAGGAGCGTAAGGGGCATTCAGTACTTC	CASSLDRSVRGIQYF
TRBD1	NA	15	TRBV5-4	TRBJ1-1	TGTGCCAGCAGCTTCGCACAGGGGGCCCGGACTGAAGCTTTCTTT	CASSFAQGARTEAFF
NA	few	14	TRBV19	TRBJ1-1	TGTGCCAGTAGTAAAGAGGGCATCGGCACTGAAGCTTTCTTT	CASSKEGIGTEAFF
TRBD2	NA	16	TRBV4-3	TRBJ2-3	TGCGCCAGCGGGCTCGGGCTAGCGGGCAGCACAGATACGCAGTATTTT	CASGLGLAGSTDTQYF
NA	NA	16	TRBV5-4	TRBJ2-5	TGTGCCAGCAGCTTGGTGTCGGCGGGCCCCCAAGAGACCCAGTACTTC	CASSLVSAGPQETQYF
TRBD2	NA	15	TRBV7-2	TRBJ2-1	TGTGCCAGCAGCTCGGGGACTAGCGGTTACAATGAGCAGTTCTTC	CASSSGTSGYNEQFF
TRBD1	few	13	TRBV9	TRBJ1-2	TGTGCCAGCAGCACGGACAGGAACTATGGCTACACCTTC	CASSTDRNYGYTF
NA	NA	16	TRBV7-2	TRBJ1-6	TGTGCCAGCAGCTTAGATCAGGGGCCCCTTGGTTCACCCCTCCACTTT	CASSLDQGPLGSPLHF
NA	NA	15	TRBV28	TRBJ1-4	TGTGCCAGCAGTTTTTTGGAGGCAACTAATGAAAAACTGTTTTTT	CASSFLEATNEKLFF
TRBD1	NA	16	TRBV5-6	TRBJ2-1	TGTGCCAGCAGCCCTCCAATCAGGACAGGGGGATCAGGGCAGTTCTTC	CASSPPIRTGGSGQFF
TRBD2	few	16	TRBV5-4	TRBJ2-1	TGTGCCAGCAACTTGGGGGGGACTAGCGGGAGGACCGAGCAGTTCTTC	CASNLGGTSGRTEQFF
TRBD2	NA	16	TRBV11-2	TRBJ2-1	TGTGCCAGCAGGGGGCGACTAGCGGGAGGTTACAATGAGCAGTTCTTC	CASRGRLAGGYNEQFF
TRBD1	NA	14	TRBV5-1	TRBJ2-7	TGCGCCAGCAGCTCTGGGACAGGGACTTACGAGCAGTACTTC	CASSSGTGTYEQYF
NA	NA	15	TRBV2	TRBJ2-3	TGTGCCAGCAGGGAATGGGGAGCTGGCACAGATACGCAGTATTTT	CASREWGAGTDTQYF
NA	NA	12	TRBV27	TRBJ2-3	TGTGCCAGCAGTCCCTCAGCGGATACGCAGTATTTT	CASSPSADTQYF
TRBD2	NA	15	TRBV9	TRBJ2-7	TGTGCCAGCAGCGTCTCCGCTAGCGGGAGCCACGAGCAGTACTTC	CASSVSASGSHEQYF
TRBD1	NA	17	TRBV5-1	TRBJ2-7	TGCGCCAGCAGACCTCGTGGGACAGGGGACCCCGACTACGAGCAGTACTTC	CASRPRGTGDPDYEQYF
NA	NA	14	TRBV28	TRBJ1-3	TGTGCCAGCAGTCGGCACTCAGCGGTTAACACCATATATTTT	CASSRHSAVNTIYF
TRBD1	NA	13	TRBV27	TRBJ1-2	TGTGCCAGCCTGGGACAGGGGGCGGTTGGCTACACCTTC	CASLGQGAVGYTF
NA	few	16	TRBV5-6	TRBJ2-5	TGTGCCAGCAGCTTCGCCTCCTGGCTAGCTGGAGAGACCCAGTACTTC	CASSFASWLAGETQYF
TRBD2	NA	14	TRBV9	TRBJ2-7	TGTGCCAGCAGCGTAGAGTCTAGCGGGTACGAGCAGTACTTC	CASSVESSGYEQYF
TRBD1	NA	12	TRBV29-1	TRBJ2-7	TGCAGCGGAAGACAGGGTGGCGACGAGCAGTACTTC	CSGRQGGDEQYF
NA	NA	12	TRBV28	TRBJ1-1	TGTGCCAGCAGTTTATCCCCGGCTGAAGCTTTCTTT	CASSLSPAEAFF
NA	NA	16	TRBV5-1	TRBJ2-2	TGCGCCAGCAGCTTTTTTTCCAGTTACAGGACCGGGGAGCTGTTTTTT	CASSFFSSYRTGELFF
NA	NA	16	TRBV4-2	TRBJ2-1	TGTGCCAGCAGCCAAGTCGGAGTGGGGCTGGGGAATGAGCAGTTCTTC	CASSQVGVGLGNEQFF
NA	NA	17	TRBV25-1	TRBJ2-3	TGTGCCAGCAGTGGAGGGGGACGCACGTGGAGCACAGATACGCAGTATTTT	CASSGGGRTWSTDTQYF
TRBD1	once	14	TRBV25-1	TRBJ2-5	TGTGCCTCCTTGGACAGGGGGCGAGGGGAGACCCAGTACTTC	CASLDRGRGETQYF
NA	NA	15	TRBV7-9	TRBJ2-1	TGTGCCAGCAGCTTATTGGGGGGGCGCTTTAATGAGCAGTTCTTC	CASSLLGGRFNEQFF
TRBD1	once	13	TRBV2	TRBJ2-7	TGTGCCAGCAGTGAAAGGACAGGGGGCGAGCAGTACTTC	CASSERTGGEQYF
TRBD1	few	14	TRBV7-2	TRBJ2-7	TGTGCCAGCAGCTTAGGGACAGGGTTCGACGAGCAGTACTTC	CASSLGTGFDEQYF
TRBD1	NA	16	TRBV28	TRBJ1-2	TGTGCCAGCCAGGGGATACGGACAGGGGGAAACCCTGGCTACACCTTC	CASQGIRTGGNPGYTF